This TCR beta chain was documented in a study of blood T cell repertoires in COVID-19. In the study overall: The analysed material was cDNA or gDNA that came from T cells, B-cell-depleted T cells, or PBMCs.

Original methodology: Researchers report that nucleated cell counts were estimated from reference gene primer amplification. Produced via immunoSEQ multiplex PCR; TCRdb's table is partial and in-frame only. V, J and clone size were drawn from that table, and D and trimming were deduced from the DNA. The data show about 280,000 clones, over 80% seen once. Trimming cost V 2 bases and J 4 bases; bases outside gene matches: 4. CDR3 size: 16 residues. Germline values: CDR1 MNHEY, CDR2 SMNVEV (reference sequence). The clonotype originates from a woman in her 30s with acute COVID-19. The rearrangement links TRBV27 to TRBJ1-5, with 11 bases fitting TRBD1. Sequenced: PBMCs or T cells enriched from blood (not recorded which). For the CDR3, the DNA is TGTGCCAGCAGTTTAAGTGGACAGGGGGCAAATCAGCCCCAGCATTTT. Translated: CASSLSGQGANQPQHF.